This T cell receptor (beta chain) was sequenced during a study of blood T cell repertoires in COVID-19. Study at large: Donors in the United States, Italy and Spain gave samples during acute or convalescent COVID-19. Sources were T cells, B-cell-depleted T cells, or PBMCs; the material itself was cDNA or gDNA.

This clone is a singleton in its sample. As originally analysed: Scientists estimated how many nucleated cells there were by amplifying reference gene primers. Generated by immunoSEQ multiplex PCR, the TCRdb table keeps only in-frame clones and is missing some. V and J calls and clone size are given by that table; D and trimming were obtained from the DNA. This table has 110,000 to 150,000 clones, roughly 85% appearing once. This CDR3 has 15 residues. J lost 2 bases, V lost 6 bases, and 7 bases had no gene match. The germline V gene has CDR1 SGHTA and CDR2 FQGNSA. The sample consisted of peripheral blood. The clonotype was recovered from a man over 45 with acute or convalescent COVID-19. The rearrangement joins TRBV7-2 to TRBJ2-7, with 10 bases identical to TRBD2. The CDR3 is CASSPSGGGAYEQYF. CDR3 sequence (DNA): TGTGCCAGCAGTCCGAGCGGGGGGGGAGCCTACGAGCAGTACTTC. Supplemented by reference TRBV7-2 and TRBJ2-7, the full variable domain reads GAGVSQSPSNKVTEKGKDVELRCDPISGHTALYWYRQSLGQGLEFLIYFQGNSAPDKSGLPSDRFSAERTGGSVSTLTIQRTQQEDSAVYLCASSPSGGGAYEQYFGPGTRLTVT.